Listed below are T cell receptor beta chains from one sample, sequenced in a study of blood T cell repertoires in COVID-19. Repertoires were generated with immunoSEQ multiplex PCR, while TCRdb's copy carries only in-frame clones and drops some. This repertoire shows around 130,000 clones, roughly 89% found once; its top ten account for around 19%. What was sequenced was peripheral blood. These receptors were obtained from a man aged 50-60 years with active or convalescent COVID-19. CDR3s include the opening cysteine and the closing phenylalanine or tryptophan. D genes are given only for firm matches. Expanded clones are given a class, and other clones once, few, many or no size at all.

V gene,D gene,J gene,clone size,CDR3 protein,CDR3 DNA
TRBV5-1,-,TRBJ2-1,-,CASSLAIERVLYNEQFF,TGCGCCAGCAGCTTGGCGATTGAGCGGGTCCTTTACAATGAGCAGTTCTTC
TRBV5-1,TRBD1,TRBJ2-2,-,CASSKTGFMDTGELFF,TGCGCCAGCAGCAAGACAGGGTTTATGGACACCGGGGAGCTGTTTTTT
TRBV29-1,-,TRBJ2-1,-,CSVPVGSQTNNEQFF,TGCAGCGTCCCCGTGGGCAGTCAAACCAACAATGAGCAGTTCTTC
TRBV7-2,-,TRBJ2-7,-,CASSFQGSLREQYF,TGTGCCAGCAGCTTCCAGGGGTCTCTTCGCGAGCAGTACTTC
TRBV5-1,TRBD1,TRBJ2-7,-,CASSLDRGPLREQYF,TGCGCCAGCAGCTTGGATAGGGGGCCCTTAAGGGAGCAGTACTTC
TRBV7-9,TRBD2,TRBJ2-7,-,CASSLVSRGLTSGEQYF,TGTGCCAGCAGCCTAGTTTCGAGGGGCCTAACTAGCGGCGAGCAGTACTTC
TRBV24-1,TRBD1,TRBJ2-6,-,CATMSSTGRDLSGANVLTF,TGTGCCACCATGAGCTCGACAGGGAGAGATCTCTCTGGGGCCAACGTCCTGACTTTC
TRBV6-5,-,TRBJ1-1,-,CASRADRQNTEAFF,TGTGCCAGCAGAGCCGACAGGCAGAACACTGAAGCTTTCTTT
TRBV9,-,TRBJ1-2,-,CASSSNTGFGYTF,TGTGCCAGCAGCTCAAATACAGGGTTTGGCTACACCTTC
TRBV2,TRBD2,TRBJ2-1,-,CASSEDSGRPNNEQFF,TGTGCCAGCAGTGAAGATAGCGGGAGACCCAACAATGAGCAGTTCTTC
TRBV15,TRBD2,TRBJ2-7,-,CATSRELAGSYEQYF,TGTGCCACCAGCAGAGAGCTAGCGGGATCCTACGAGCAGTACTTC
TRBV5-4,-,TRBJ2-2,-,CASTREESFTNTGELFF,TGTGCCAGCACCCGTGAAGAGTCCTTTACGAACACCGGGGAGCTGTTTTTT
TRBV6-5,TRBD1,TRBJ1-1,once,CASRGLTGVLGTAFF,TGTGCCAGCAGAGGTTTGACAGGGGTCCTGGGTACAGCTTTCTTT
TRBV29-1,TRBD1,TRBJ2-7,-,CSVVGDRGGSQYF,TGCAGCGTTGTTGGGGACAGGGGGGGGTCGCAGTACTTC
TRBV30,-,TRBJ2-2,few,CAWSLGLPGELFF,TGTGCCTGGAGTCTAGGACTTCCAGGGGAGCTGTTTTTT
TRBV5-1,TRBD2,TRBJ2-7,-,CASSRSGDIYEQYF,TGCGCCAGCAGCCGTAGCGGGGACATCTACGAGCAGTACTTC